Here is one T cell receptor (beta chain) with its context. Its antigen remains undetermined. No qualities accompany the bases; no much larger clone lies one base away. The hyperthyroidism patients were 18 to 65 years old and newly diagnosed, with a disease duration of less than 2 months. Anyone with other autoimmune diseases, uncontrolled infections, pregnancy or lactation was excluded from the study. Diagnosis was based on clinical symptoms, serum thyroxine, TRAb, thyroid ultrasound and orbital computed tomography. Total RNA was extracted using Trizol reagent, and RNA quality was checked on an Agilent 2100 Bioanalyzer. The CDR3 holds 15 amino acids from the cysteine to the phenylalanine. CDR3 DNA only is kept here, 45 bases in frame from base 1. V drops 3 bases and J drops 14 bases, leaving 20 bases in between. Looking up the germline V gene (reference sequence) yields CDR1 PRHDT and CDR2 FYEKMQ. The data were obtained in a study of Graves' ophthalmopathy and Graves' hyperthyroidism (dated by TCRdb to 2016 to 2019). Context from the whole study: A patient counted as having stable hyperthyroidism if there was no progression to ophthalmopathy within 18 months of follow-up. TCR beta repertoire signatures were used to distinguish Graves' ophthalmopathy from Graves' hyperthyroidism and to predict progression to ophthalmopathy. In total, approximately 130 blood samples were TCR-sequenced: around 42 ophthalmopathy, about 75 hyperthyroidism and approximately 17 hyperthyroidism-to-ophthalmopathy patients. A discovery set of 100 patients (roughly 43 ophthalmopathy, 55 to 65 stable hyperthyroidism) was enrolled to explore V-J signatures distinguishing ophthalmopathy from hyperthyroidism. An independent validation cohort was composed of fewer than 20 hyperthyroidism patients and approximately 15 patients who later progressed from hyperthyroidism to ophthalmopathy. In roughly 6 hyperthyroidism patients, the T-cell repertoire of thyroid tissue was compared with the T-cell repertoire of blood. Once sampling was done, hyperthyroidism patients were given methimazole at a starting dose of 30 mg daily, while ophthalmopathy patients were given high-dose intravenous methylprednisolone. Here is what the overall study found, with its caveats: No statistical method was used to set the sample size in advance, and the investigators knew which group each participant was assigned to. In cross-validation, the 13-signature model distinguished ophthalmopathy from stable hyperthyroidism with around 90% sensitivity and roughly 84% specificity, while in the test set the corresponding values were about 80% and 75%. In validation, the model predicted ophthalmopathy progression with 70.59% sensitivity and around 72% specificity; approximately 12 predicted patients were CT-confirmed with GO in a median of 6.5 months. Among expanded thyroid clonotypes with frequency above 0.001, most also showed up in blood, which suggests that blood repertoires may reflect the thyroid immune response.

For repertoire sequencing, TCR beta CDR3 regions were amplified from RNA transcripts. The first round of RT-PCR was done with HTBI primers and the Qiagen OneStep RT-PCR kit, and was followed by a second round of multiplex PCR, then size selection and purification. Libraries were sequenced on an Illumina HiSeq2000 using paired-end 100 bp reads. In the authors' own workflow: SOAPnuke was used to process the reads, throwing out any read that had adapters, had uncalled bases, had a mean Phred below 15, or lacked an exact constant-primer or identifier match. High-quality paired reads were merged with COPE v1.2.5. Clonotypes were defined as unique nucleotide sequences and were aligned to IMGT TRB V, D and J references using MiTCR v1.1. The analysis was limited to V-J combinations with a frequency above 0.0001, which together covered around 99% of the repertoires. For each V-J combination, a TCR clonal expansion and chaos score was defined as F50 clonal expansion divided by the chaos observed in the TCRdist matrix. Features were reduced by Welch's t-statistics and random forest to some 13 V-J combinations, which fed a naive Bayes classifier. The similarity between thyroid and blood repertoires was quantified using the Morisita-Horn index. TCRdb itself trimmed the public reads at Q25 with fastp, ran MiXCR and retained productive beta chains. Each CDR3 protein appears once, grouped with its most common genes and DNA. The V and J calls follow TCRdb's processing rather than the paper's. The sample contains about 590,000 distinct CDR3 sequences, approximately 35% of them found a single time. The top ten clonotypes cover about 4.1% of the sample.

The chain joins TRBV13 to TRBJ1-6, with TRBD1 as a weak D call on 5 bases. The sequence derives from an adult man with Graves' hyperthyroidism. Input material: peripheral blood or thyroid tissue (not recorded which). The nucleotides read TGTGCCAGCAGCTTGTCGGGTAGCGGGGGATCTTCCCTCCACTTT. This yields the protein CASSLSGSGGSSLHF.